The next 11 T cell receptor beta chains were all read from a single sample in a study of T cell responses to AZD1222 COVID-19 vaccine. TCRdb's copy holds only in-frame clones and misses some; the assay was immunoSEQ multiplex PCR. This table has around 80,000 clones, roughly 85% appearing once. Source: peripheral blood, taken 28 days after the second AZD1222 dose. These TCRs come from an adult who received the AZD1222 COVID-19 vaccine.

V usage is TRBV5-1 and J usage is TRBJ1-6, with 8 bases identical to TRBD1. Germline V gives CDR1 SGHRS, CDR2 YFSETQ. J was trimmed by 10 bases and V by 2 bases; bases with no gene match: 8. CDR3 length: 15 residues. The CDR3 is CASSLSDRVKSPLHF. CDR3 coding DNA: TGCGCCAGCAGCTTATCGGACAGGGTAAAATCACCCCTCCACTTT.

The chain's CDR3 is CASSQVGTGNSPLHF. The CDR3 DNA follows: TGCGCCAGCAGCCAAGTGGGGACAGGGAATTCACCCCTCCACTTT. The rearrangement uses TRBV4-1 and TRBJ1-6; 9 nucleotides align to TRBD1. V trimming: 1 base; J trimming: 7 bases; junction bases outside the gene matches: 2. Germline V gene lookup returns CDR1 MGHRA and CDR2 YSYEKL. The CDR3 loop spans 15 amino acids.

The chain joins TRBV5-4 to TRBJ2-1, with TRBD1 matching over 9 bases. Germline values: CDR1 SGHNT, CDR2 YYREEE (reference sequence). With 4 bases clipped from V and 5 bases from J, the junction kept 7 bases outside the gene matches. CDR3 size: 15 residues. As DNA, the CDR3 is TGTGCCAGCAGCCTGGGACAGGGTGTTGACAATGAGCAGTTCTTC. This translates into CASSLGQGVDNEQFF.

The V gene is TRBV19, the J gene TRBJ1-3, with 7 bases fitting TRBD1. Trimming took 5 bases from V and 3 from J; bases not matched to a gene: 16. CDR1 is LNHDA and CDR2 is SQIVND in the germline V gene (reference sequence). The CDR3 is 18 amino acids. CDR3 nucleotide sequence: TGTGCCAGTAGTTATTTTTCGGATCGACACAGGGGTGGAAACACCATATATTTT. Amino acid sequence: CASSYFSDRHRGGNTIYF. Looking up the rest from reference TRBV19 and TRBJ1-3 gives the full variable domain: DGGITQSPKYLFRKEGQNVTLSCEQNLNHDAMYWYRQDPGQGLRLIYYSQIVNDFQKGDIAEGYSVSREKKESFPLTVTSAQKNPTAFYLCASSYFSDRHRGGNTIYFGEGSWLTVV.

This sequence joins TRBV5-1 and TRBJ2-3; 12 bases map to TRBD2. This CDR3 is built from 17 residues. Trimming took 4 bases from V and 4 from J; bases not matched to a gene: 10. CDR1 is SGHRS and CDR2 is YFSETQ in the germline V gene. CDR3 region: CASSPYASSGRADTQYF. In DNA, the CDR3 is TGCGCCAGCAGCCCTTACGCTTCTAGCGGGAGGGCAGATACGCAGTATTTT.

The chain couples TRBV29-1 to TRBJ1-1; 8 bases align to TRBD1. In germline, CDR1 is SQVTM, CDR2 ANQGSEA. The CDR3 totals 13 residues. CDR3: CSAFNRGTTEAFF. DNA for the CDR3: TGCAGTGCCTTTAACAGGGGGACGACTGAAGCTTTCTTT.

The chain links TRBV7-6 to TRBJ2-2, with D perhaps TRBD1 (6 bases). Germline CDR1 SGHVS, CDR2 FNYEAQ. Trimming cost V 0 bases and J 4 bases, with 9 bases left between them. The CDR3 sequence is 15 residues long. The CDR3 DNA sequence: TGTGCCAGCAGCTTAGCCGCCAGGGGCACCGGGGAGCTGTTTTTT. Amino acid sequence: CASSLAARGTGELFF.

The J gene is TRBJ2-5, the V gene TRBV3-1 (or the pseudogene TRBV3-2); perhaps TRBD2 as D (6 bases). The CDR3 length is 13 residues. The V gene lost 3 bases and the J gene lost 5 bases, with 10 bases spanning the gap. Germline V lookup: CDR1 LGHDT, CDR2 YNNKEL (reference sequence). The CDR3 spells CASSQLGGETQYF. Here the CDR3 DNA reads TGTGCCAGCAGCCAGCTAGGAGGGGAGACCCAGTACTTC.

The chain couples TRBV11-2 to TRBJ1-1, with D perhaps TRBD1 (5 bases). The CDR3 has 13 amino acids. V gave up 1 base and J gave up 8 bases, with 11 bases separating them. The germline gives CDR1 SGHAT, CDR2 FQNNGV. CDR3 protein: CASSLVRDREAFF. Here the CDR3 DNA reads TGTGCCAGCAGCTTAGTCAGGGATCGAGAAGCTTTCTTT.

The chain links TRBV18 to TRBJ1-4; 9 bases map to TRBD1. The CDR3 consists of 13 residues. Germline CDR1 and CDR2: KGHSH and LQKENI. The junction had 0 bases not matched to a gene; V was cut back by 5 bases and J by 5 bases. The CDR3 DNA reads as TGTGCCAGCTCAGGACAGGGGAATGAAAAACTGTTTTTT. It specifies CASSGQGNEKLFF.

This clone was observed many times. V is TRBV18 and J is TRBJ1-2; 9 nucleotides line up with TRBD1. Germline V gene sequence: CDR1 KGHSH, CDR2 LQKENI. This CDR3 is built from 14 residues. Germline trimming cut 3 bases from V and 4 bases from J; bases unmatched to any gene: 3. DNA for the CDR3: TGTGCCAGCTCACCCGGACAGGGGAGCTATGGCTACACCTTC. Translated, it gives CASSPGQGSYGYTF.